The 17 T cell receptor beta chains below were found in one sample sequenced in a study of T cell repertoires in cytomegalovirus infection. TCRdb re-analysed the reads in MiXCR, keeping a single row per CDR3 protein. The table lists some 110,000 distinct CDR3 sequences, around 10% of them singletons. Which antigens these TCRs recognize remains unknown. Sequenced material: PBMCs, sequenced either directly or after in vitro stimulation (not recorded which). These receptors came from a human donor in good health (CMV status not recorded). Some clones in this sample may be carry-over from other donors' samples.

This clonotype has a count of ten or more. This chain joins TRBV7-3 and TRBJ2-3; no reliable D call. The V end was cut by 2 bases, the J end by 4 bases, with 7 bases between. The germline V gene encodes CDR1 SGHTA and CDR2 FQGTGA. CDR3 size: 13 residues. CDR3: CASSLSNSDTQYF. In DNA form, the CDR3 reads TGTGCCAGCAGCTTATCTAACTCAGATACGCAGTATTTT.

This clonotype was recorded a few times. J is TRBJ1-1 and V is TRBV28; 9 nucleotides agree with TRBD1. V shed 5 bases and J 5 bases; nucleotides not matched to a gene: 12. Germline-derived CDR1 and CDR2 are MDHEN and SYDVKM. The CDR3 extends over 16 amino acids. The CDR3 nucleotides read TGTGCCAGCAGTCCCCCTCCCGGGACAGGGAGGACTGAAGCTTTCTTT. The encoded protein is CASSPPPGTGRTEAFF.

The chain uses TRBV6-2 or TRBV6-3 and TRBJ2-2, with D unresolved. Germline lookup yields CDR1 MNHEY and CDR2 SVGEGT. V gave up 5 bases and J gave up 2 bases, with 15 bases separating them. This CDR3 is built from 16 residues. CDR3 bases: TGTGCCAGCAGTCCCAACCGCCTCTCAAACACCGGGGAGCTGTTTTTT. Amino acids: CASSPNRLSNTGELFF.

The table lists this clonotype with many counts. The rearrangement joins TRBV7-2 to TRBJ1-1; D unclear. The CDR3 has 15 amino acids. V was clipped by 5 bases and J by 0 bases, with 13 bases between them. Germline V CDR1 and CDR2: SGHTA, FQGNSA. The CDR3 nucleotides are TGTGCCAGCAGCCCCACGGCACGGATGAACACTGAAGCTTTCTTT. This sequence encodes CASSPTARMNTEAFF.

The CDR3 is CATSDSSAVPMGFF. In DNA form, the CDR3 reads TGTGCCACCAGTGATTCCTCGGCCGTACCCATGGGGTTCTTC. This chain uses TRBV24-1 with TRBJ2-1; D is unclear. Looked up from germline, CDR1 is KGHDR and CDR2 is SFDVKD. This CDR3 spans 14 amino acids. The V and J ends lost 2 bases and 15 bases respectively, with 19 bases between them.

The genes are TRBV20-1 and TRBJ2-1; no reliable D call. This CDR3 has 11 residues. Germline CDR1 DFQATT, CDR2 SNEGSKA (reference sequence). Between the trimmed V and J ends, which lost 6 bases and 7 bases, there was a span of 10 bases. The CDR3 is CSAHDPNEQFF. The CDR3 DNA reads as TGCAGTGCCCACGACCCGAATGAGCAGTTCTTC.

This clonotype came up once. V gene TRBV28 combines with J gene TRBJ1-2; D is unclear. The V and J ends lost 5 bases and 8 bases respectively, with 9 bases between them. In germline, CDR1 is MDHEN, CDR2 SYDVKM. The CDR3 has 11 residues. The CDR3 DNA is TGTGCCAGCAGTCGCGGGTTGGGCTACACCTTC. Amino acid sequence: CASSRGLGYTF.

The chain couples TRBV10-3 to TRBJ1-5; the match to TRBD1 covers 7 bases. CDR1 and CDR2 from the germline V gene are ENHRY and SYGVKD. V lost 7 bases and J lost 6; bases outside the gene matches: 3. The CDR3 sequence is 12 residues long. For the CDR3, the DNA is TGTGCCATCACATCAGGGGGTCAGCCCCAGCATTTT. Encoded protein: CAITSGGQPQHF.

The chain links TRBV4-1 to TRBJ1-2; D unresolved. The CDR3 loop spans 13 amino acids. V gave up 1 base and J gave up 2 bases, with 5 bases separating them. Per the germline V gene, CDR1 is MGHRA and CDR2 is YSYEKL. The CDR3 DNA is TGCGCCAGCAGCCAAGCACAAAACTATGGCTACACCTTC. Translating it yields CASSQAQNYGYTF.

The table lists this clonotype with a few counts. CDR3: CASSPDFGTQYF. CDR3 DNA sequence: TGTGCCAGCAGCCCCGATTTTGGGACCCAGTACTTC. The chain joins TRBV11-2 to TRBJ2-5, with D unclear. Looked up from germline, CDR1 is SGHAT and CDR2 is FQNNGV. The V and J ends lost 5 bases and 7 bases respectively, with 11 bases between them. CDR3 size: 12 residues.

The table lists this clonotype with many counts. The chain has TRBV29-1 and TRBJ2-5; D may be TRBD1 or TRBD2 (5 bases each). Germline V CDR1 and CDR2: SQVTM, ANQGSEA. Trimming shortened V by 3 bases and J by 5 bases, and 19 bases separated the two germline ends. The CDR3 runs 15 residues. CDR3 region: CSVDGAEATAETQYF. Written as DNA, the CDR3 is TGCAGCGTTGACGGGGCAGAGGCCACGGCGGAGACCCAGTACTTC.

This clonotype was seen ten or more times. This chain links TRBV7-9 with TRBJ2-2; maybe TRBD1 (5 bases). The CDR3 is 17 amino acids. The ends were cut back, 7 bases at V and 1 base at J, with 19 bases in the middle. CDR1 and CDR2 (germline): SEHNR, FQNEAQ (reference sequence). The CDR3 region is CASTDLLGDRNTGELFF. The CDR3 DNA is TGTGCCAGCACCGATCTTTTAGGGGATAGGAACACCGGGGAGCTGTTTTTT.

This clonotype was seen at least ten times. The chain couples TRBV11-3 to TRBJ2-1; D possibly corresponds to TRBD2 (6 bases). The germline V gene has CDR1 SGHNT and CDR2 YENEEA. V was clipped by 4 bases and J by 5 bases, with 18 bases between them. The CDR3 has 16 amino acids. The CDR3 DNA follows: TGTGCCAGCAGCTCTGTCGGGACTCTCCAAGACAATGAGCAGTTCTTC. Amino acid sequence: CASSSVGTLQDNEQFF.

To note about this clonotype: The junction and the germline gene differ at one end; a read error may be behind it. The chain is built from TRBV6-1 and TRBJ2-5; D uncertain. This CDR3 region has 10 residues. Looked up from germline, CDR1 is MNHNS and CDR2 is SASEGT. Here the CDR3 reads CASREETQYF. The CDR3, as DNA: TGTGCCAGCAGGGAAGAGACCCAGTACTTC.

This sequence joins TRBV6-1 and TRBJ1-2, with D possibly matching TRBD1 (6 bases). The germline CDR1 and CDR2 sequences are MNHNS and SASEGT. V lost 2 bases and J lost 4, with 17 bases in between. The CDR3 spans 16 residues. The CDR3 coding sequence is TGTGCCAGCAGTGAACTTATACTCCGGGACACCTATGGCTACACCTTC. It translates to CASSELILRDTYGYTF.

Many counts were recorded for this clonotype. The chain is built from TRBV7-2 and TRBJ1-2, with 7 nucleotides matching TRBD1. The CDR3 contains 13 residues. The germline CDR1 and CDR2 sequences are SGHTA and FQGNSA. V lost 5 bases and J lost 8; bases outside the gene matches: 8. The CDR3 DNA sequence: TGTGCCAGCAGCCGAGCAGGGGGAGAGGGCTACACCTTC. Translated, it gives CASSRAGGEGYTF.

The sample holds a few counts of this clonotype. V and J are TRBV12-3 or TRBV12-4 and TRBJ2-2, with TRBD1 identical over 8 bases. The ends lost 3 bases at V and 4 bases at J; junction bases unmatched: 4. The CDR3 runs to 15 residues. CDR3 nucleotides: TGTGCCAGCAGTTTGAGGACAGGGAGCACCGGGGAGCTGTTTTTT. It specifies CASSLRTGSTGELFF.